The entry below describes one T cell receptor (beta chain). The sample comes from a study of blood T cell repertoires in COVID-19. Study at large: COVID-19 samples, acute and convalescent, were from the United States, Italy and Spain. PBMCs, B-cell-depleted T cells, or T cells provided the cDNA or gDNA that made up the material.

The V gene lost 3 bases and the J gene lost 5 bases, with 11 bases spanning the gap. Germline V gene data show CDR1 as KGHSH and CDR2 as LQKENI. The CDR3 totals 15 residues. Original handling: Reference gene primer amplification in the assay estimated nucleated cell counts. Libraries were prepared by immunoSEQ multiplex PCR; TCRdb keeps only in-frame clonotypes and omits some of them. The D gene and trimming were derived from the DNA, and the V and J assignments and clone size from that table. The sample records 210,000 or so clones, approximately 91% being singletons. The chain links TRBV18 to TRBJ1-6; TRBD1 is a possible D gene (5 bases). The sequence was obtained from a woman in her fifties or sixties with acute or convalescent COVID-19. The sample was peripheral blood. The DNA of the CDR3 is TGTGCCAGCTCACCGGGGGAGGGTAATAATTCACCCCTCCACTTT. Protein: CASSPGEGNNSPLHF.